The rows below give T cell receptor beta chains drawn from one sample of a study of blood T cell repertoires in COVID-19. TCRdb's table, derived via immunoSEQ multiplex PCR, lists solely in-frame clones and lacks some. The sample contains some 380,000 clones, roughly 87% of which appear only once. Sequencing was performed on PBMCs or T cells enriched from blood (not recorded which). Source of these receptors: a woman aged 35 to 49 with acute COVID-19. Each CDR3 is given with its conserved first and last residue. Fields, in order: V gene, J gene, clone size, CDR3 length, D gene, CDR3 protein, CDR3 DNA. A D gene is named only where the DNA matches it firmly. The size of a clone is reported for some rows only, either as once, few or many, or as a class for expanded clones.

TRBV7-8	TRBJ2-7	.	18	TRBD2	CASSLGTSGGVLSYEQYF	TGTGCCAGCAGCTTAGGAACTAGCGGGGGGGTTCTGTCCTACGAGCAGTACTTC
TRBV19	TRBJ1-3	.	14	.	CASSVQGSGNTIYF	TGTGCCAGTAGTGTTCAGGGCTCTGGAAACACCATATATTTT
TRBV18	TRBJ2-2	.	16	.	CASSPLPGANTGELFF	TGTGCCAGCTCACCACTGCCAGGGGCGAACACCGGGGAGCTGTTTTTT
TRBV7-9	TRBJ2-1	many	15	TRBD1	CASSFGQGESDEQFF	TGTGCCAGCAGCTTCGGACAGGGGGAGTCCGATGAGCAGTTCTTC
TRBV2	TRBJ2-2	.	17	TRBD2	CASSNRPGGDVPGELFF	TGTGCCAGCAGCAACCGGCCGGGGGGGGACGTCCCCGGGGAGCTGTTTTTT
TRBV30	TRBJ1-5	.	12	.	CAWSVQGQPQHF	TGTGCCTGGAGTGTTCAGGGTCAGCCCCAGCATTTT
TRBV6-1	TRBJ1-4	few	14	TRBD1	CASSDSGRTGKLFF	TGTGCCAGCAGTGATTCGGGTAGGACAGGAAAACTGTTTTTT
TRBV9	TRBJ2-1	.	16	.	CASSVTRGATYNEQFF	TGTGCCAGCAGCGTAACCAGGGGAGCTACCTACAATGAGCAGTTCTTC
TRBV6-1	TRBJ1-2	many	13	TRBD1	CASSETGYDGYTF	TGTGCCAGCAGTGAGACAGGGTATGATGGCTACACCTTC
TRBV4-2	TRBJ2-7	.	17	TRBD2	CASSQGLAGGIFYEQYF	TGTGCCAGCAGCCAGGGACTAGCGGGGGGGATCTTCTACGAGCAGTACTTC
TRBV12-3/TRBV12-4	TRBJ1-2	once	13	TRBD1	CASSYGQGLGYTF	TGTGCCAGCAGTTATGGACAGGGTCTTGGCTACACCTTC
TRBV2	TRBJ2-3	once	14	TRBD2	CASSPGLATDTQYF	TGTGCCAGCAGTCCGGGACTAGCCACAGATACGCAGTATTTT
TRBV10-3	TRBJ2-7	.	13	TRBD2	CAISGGPGYEQYF	TGTGCCATTAGCGGGGGGCCGGGCTACGAGCAGTACTTC
TRBV5-1	TRBJ2-3	.	17	TRBD2	CASSVGTSGAGTDTQYF	TGCGCCAGCAGCGTCGGGACTAGCGGGGCCGGCACAGATACGCAGTATTTT
TRBV11-2	TRBJ1-1	once	14	.	CASSSLGSQTEAFF	TGTGCCAGCAGCTCCCTGGGCAGTCAAACTGAAGCTTTCTTT
TRBV11-2	TRBJ2-5	.	18	TRBD2	CASSLRGGGGWFGETQYF	TGTGCCAGCAGCTTAAGGGGCGGCGGGGGGTGGTTTGGAGAGACCCAGTACTTC
TRBV9	TRBJ2-5	.	16	TRBD2	CASSPIGAGGRETQYF	TGTGCCAGCAGCCCGATTGGAGCGGGGGGGAGAGAGACCCAGTACTTC
TRBV30	TRBJ1-1	once	13	.	CAWTGLTVTEAFF	TGTGCCTGGACCGGACTAACAGTCACTGAAGCTTTCTTT
TRBV18	TRBJ2-5	.	14	TRBD2	CASSPSGSQETQYF	TGTGCCAGCTCGCCTAGCGGATCACAAGAGACCCAGTACTTC
TRBV4-2	TRBJ1-1	.	18	.	CASSQPAGRFDGNTEAFF	TGTGCCAGCAGCCAACCCGCAGGGCGGTTTGACGGGAACACTGAAGCTTTCTTT
TRBV19	TRBJ1-1	.	14	.	CASSIQTANTEAFF	TGTGCCAGTAGTATTCAGACAGCGAACACTGAAGCTTTCTTT
TRBV3-1/TRBV3-2	TRBJ1-6	.	14	.	CASSQGLQGTPLHF	TGTGCCAGCAGCCAAGGGCTCCAGGGTACACCCCTCCACTTT
TRBV5-6	TRBJ2-3	.	13	.	CASTPAGLDTQYF	TGTGCCAGCACTCCGGCAGGGTTAGATACGCAGTATTTT
TRBV18	TRBJ2-5	.	13	TRBD2	CASSPGTKETQYF	TGTGCCAGCTCACCAGGGACTAAAGAGACCCAGTACTTC
TRBV3-1/TRBV3-2	TRBJ2-2	.	18	TRBD2	CASSQSARLAGGTGELFF	TGTGCCAGCAGCCAAAGTGCCCGACTAGCGGGGGGCACCGGGGAGCTGTTTTTT
TRBV2	TRBJ1-4	.	15	.	CASSEAAGWEEKLFF	TGTGCCAGCAGTGAAGCGGCAGGGTGGGAAGAAAAACTGTTTTTT
TRBV6-5	TRBJ2-7	.	13	.	CASRVTGTYEQYF	TGTGCCAGCAGAGTGACGGGGACCTACGAGCAGTACTTC
TRBV30	TRBJ1-6	.	15	.	CAWSVNMVKNSPLHF	TGTGCCTGGAGTGTTAACATGGTGAAAAATTCACCCCTCCACTTT
TRBV6-4	TRBJ2-3	once	16	.	CASSDGGGRGTDTQYF	TGTGCCAGCAGTGACGGCGGCGGCAGGGGCACAGATACGCAGTATTTT
TRBV7-8	TRBJ1-1	.	13	TRBD1	CASSPRQGTEAFF	TGTGCCAGCAGCCCTCGACAGGGAACTGAAGCTTTCTTT
TRBV2	TRBJ2-7	.	14	TRBD1	CASSTGQDKDEQYF	TGTGCCAGCAGTACGGGACAGGATAAGGACGAGCAGTACTTC
TRBV12-3/TRBV12-4	TRBJ1-2	.	13	.	CASSKQGNYGYTF	TGTGCCAGCAGCAAACAGGGTAACTATGGCTACACCTTC
TRBV7-2	TRBJ1-5	.	15	TRBD1	CASSSQTGPGQPQHF	TGTGCCAGCAGCTCACAGACAGGGCCGGGACAGCCCCAGCATTTT
TRBV18	TRBJ1-2	.	13	.	CASSKGDNYGYTF	TGTGCCAGCTCAAAGGGGGACAACTATGGCTACACCTTC
TRBV6-5	TRBJ1-5	once	13	.	CASSHRDDQPQHF	TGTGCCAGCAGTCACAGGGACGATCAGCCCCAGCATTTT
TRBV2	TRBJ2-7	once	15	TRBD2	CASSASRGGFYEQYF	TGTGCCAGCAGTGCGTCGCGGGGGGGGTTCTACGAGCAGTACTTC
TRBV19	TRBJ2-7	few	12	TRBD1	CASRDRSYEQYF	TGTGCCAGCCGGGACAGGTCCTACGAGCAGTACTTC
TRBV28	TRBJ1-2	.	13	TRBD1	CASTGQGDNGYTF	TGTGCCAGCACAGGACAGGGGGACAATGGCTACACCTTC
TRBV10-3	TRBJ2-3	.	11	.	CAISELDTQYF	TGTGCCATCAGTGAACTAGATACGCAGTATTTT
TRBV7-9	TRBJ2-1	.	12	.	CASSLVDNEQFF	TGTGCCAGCAGCTTAGTCGACAATGAGCAGTTCTTC
TRBV5-4	TRBJ2-7	.	14	TRBD1	CASRAGTGDYEQYF	TGTGCCAGCAGGGCGGGGACAGGGGACTACGAGCAGTACTTC
TRBV5-4	TRBJ2-3	.	14	.	CASSLVSVADTQYF	TGTGCCAGCAGCTTGGTTAGCGTAGCAGATACGCAGTATTTT
TRBV3-1/TRBV3-2	TRBJ1-1	.	14	.	CASSVTVGGTEAFF	TGTGCCAGCAGCGTGACAGTGGGGGGGACTGAAGCTTTCTTT
TRBV25-1	TRBJ2-1	.	14	TRBD2	CASSVRASGGSQFF	TGTGCCAGCAGCGTCAGGGCTAGCGGGGGGTCACAGTTCTTC
TRBV4-1	TRBJ2-5	.	13	.	CASSQDRFETQYF	TGCGCCAGCAGCCAAGATCGGTTCGAGACCCAGTACTTC
TRBV3-1/TRBV3-2	TRBJ2-5	.	15	.	CASSQDVQGFETQYF	TGTGCCAGCAGCCAAGATGTGCAGGGTTTTGAGACCCAGTACTTC
TRBV24-1	TRBJ2-1	.	15	.	CATSDLSSGNYEQFF	TGTGCCACCAGTGATTTGAGTTCAGGGAACTATGAGCAGTTCTTC
TRBV18	TRBJ1-4	.	13	.	CASSPGAEEKLFF	TGTGCCAGCTCACCGGGAGCTGAGGAAAAACTGTTTTTT
TRBV29-1	TRBJ2-1	.	13	TRBD2	CSVEDGGANEQFF	TGCAGCGTTGAAGACGGGGGGGCTAATGAGCAGTTCTTC
TRBV6-1	TRBJ1-2	few	17	.	CASSEVNWAAGARGYTF	TGTGCCAGCAGTGAAGTAAACTGGGCGGCGGGGGCGCGGGGCTACACCTTC
TRBV30	TRBJ1-6	.	12	.	CASFSDNSPLHF	TGTGCCTCCTTCTCGGATAATTCACCCCTCCACTTT
TRBV24-1	TRBJ1-2	.	14	.	CATSEPGTNYGYTF	TGTGCCACCAGTGAACCCGGGACAAACTATGGCTACACCTTC
TRBV2	TRBJ1-5	.	14	.	CASSMQGNNQPQHF	TGTGCCAGCAGTATGCAGGGGAACAATCAGCCCCAGCATTTT